This T cell receptor beta chain was retrieved from a study of T cells after yellow fever vaccination. Trimming removed 5 bases from V and 2 bases from J, with 12 bases in between. The CDR3 spans 15 residues. Germline CDR1 and CDR2: LNHNV and YYDKDF (reference sequence). This clonotype was detected ten times or more. No antigen is known for it. TCRdb re-called the 5' RACE reads through MiXCR, storing one row per CDR3 protein. The data show roughly 32,000 distinct CDR3 sequences, 4.4% seen once. Overall study results and limits: Repertoires sorted by FACS could include abundant clonotypes that are contaminants from the bulk population.

The V gene is TRBV15, the J gene TRBJ2-2; TRBD1 is a possible D gene (6 bases). The source material was CD8+ T cells sorted from PBMCs, sampled 5 days after the yellow fever booster vaccination. This sequence was found in a man aged 25 to 45 who received the YFV17D yellow fever vaccine. The CDR3 nucleotides are TGTGCCACCAGCGGATACAGGGACAACACCGGGGAGCTGTTTTTT. Its translation: CATSGYRDNTGELFF.